This TCR beta chain emerged from a study of cytomegalovirus exposure and HLA in healthy donors. Study conclusions and caveats: A link between a missense DCLRE1C variant and TCR beta V- and J-gene trimming emerged from a later analysis. Productive rates of about 87% or about 30% were seen for most TCR beta V segments in an earlier analysis. Most TCR sequences showed up rarely, but some public TCRs showed up in many donors. Near-uniform donor sequencing depth was presumed by presence/absence analyses.

Germline V gene data show CDR1 as PRHDT and CDR2 as FYEKMQ (reference sequence). Trimming pared 8 bases from V and 0 bases from J, leaving 8 bases between. The CDR3 runs to 12 residues. A remark on this clone: Its specificity is unknown.

The PCR had 60 Vbeta and 13 Jbeta primers. Sequencing was performed with immunoSEQ multiplex PCR; in TCRdb, only in-frame clones are kept and a portion is missing. Of about 260,000 clones in the sample, approximately 85% are singletons; the top ten hold approximately 2%. The specimen was PBMCs. The J gene is TRBJ2-7, the V gene TRBV13; D is perhaps TRBD2 (6 bases). This sequence originates from a woman in her 40s in good health and CMV-seropositive. The CDR3 DNA reads as TGTGCCAGCGGGGGGACCTCCTACGAGCAGTACTTC. As protein: CASGGTSYEQYF. The whole variable domain, filled in from reference TRBV13 and TRBJ2-7, reads AAGVIQSPRHLIKEKRETATLKCYPIPRHDTVYWYQQGPGQDPQFLISFYEKMQSDKGSIPDRFSAQQFSDYHSELNMSSLELGDSALYFCASGGTSYEQYFGPGTRLTVT.